This is a list of T cell receptor beta chains from one sample in a study of shared clonotypes between healthy human individuals. This table comes from immunoSEQ multiplex PCR, and its TCRdb copy is limited to in-frame clones, with some not included. The sample lists fewer than 2.5 million clones; 80% to 95% were seen once. Sample: naive CD4+ T cells from PBMCs. The receptors come from a man aged 18 to 29 in good health. Some clones in this sample may be carry-over from other donors' samples. Both conserved end residues are part of each CDR3. The D gene is left open where the match is weak. The listing skips clone size in some rows; elsewhere it reads once, few, many or a size class.

D,J,V,size,CDR3,DNA
TRBD2,TRBJ2-1,TRBV11-1,NA,CASSSIAGGSYNEQFF,TGTGCCAGCAGCTCGATAGCGGGAGGGTCGTACAATGAGCAGTTCTTC
NA,TRBJ2-3,TRBV15,NA,CATSRGIAADTQYF,TGTGCCACCAGCAGAGGAATAGCCGCAGATACGCAGTATTTT
NA,TRBJ1-2,TRBV23-1,NA,CASRRNNRSTNYGYTF,TGCGCCAGCAGGCGAAACAACAGGTCTACTAACTATGGCTACACCTTC
TRBD2,TRBJ2-1,TRBV6-6,once,CASSFGLAGANEQFF,TGTGCCAGCAGTTTCGGACTAGCGGGAGCCAATGAGCAGTTCTTC
TRBD1,TRBJ2-1,TRBV27,NA,CASSLSGTGGLRIGHEQFF,TGTGCCAGCAGTTTATCTGGGACAGGGGGCCTCCGTATAGGCCATGAGCAGTTCTTC
TRBD1,TRBJ2-5,TRBV5-4,once,CASSQGQGVLETQYF,TGTGCCAGCAGCCAGGGACAGGGAGTCCTCGAGACCCAGTACTTC
NA,TRBJ2-3,TRBV29-1,NA,CSVEPGQSTDTQYF,TGCAGCGTTGAACCAGGACAAAGCACAGATACGCAGTATTTT
TRBD1,TRBJ2-2,TRBV2,NA,CASRAQPGQTNTGELFF,TGTGCCAGCAGAGCCCAGCCGGGACAGACGAACACCGGGGAGCTGTTTTTT
NA,TRBJ2-1,TRBV12-5,NA,CASGLVGGDEQFF,TGTGCTAGTGGTTTGGTAGGGGGGGATGAGCAGTTCTTC
NA,TRBJ2-2,TRBV9,NA,CASSWTSFLSNTGELFF,TGTGCCAGCAGCTGGACCTCCTTCCTTTCAAACACCGGGGAGCTGTTTTTT
NA,TRBJ2-1,TRBV4-3,NA,CASSQDRSSDEQFF,TGCGCCAGCAGCCAAGATCGGAGTAGCGATGAGCAGTTCTTC
NA,TRBJ2-7,TRBV5-1,NA,CASSPDGYEQYF,TGCGCCAGCAGCCCTGACGGGTACGAGCAGTACTTC
NA,TRBJ2-1,TRBV27,NA,CARIRDSLQEQFF,TGTGCCAGGATTCGGGACTCGCTCCAGGAGCAGTTCTTC
TRBD2,TRBJ2-3,TRBV28,NA,CASSSPLGAGGHTDTQYF,TGTGCCAGCAGTTCCCCCTTAGGAGCGGGAGGCCACACAGATACGCAGTATTTT
TRBD1,TRBJ2-5,TRBV28,once,CASRGDSKGQETQYF,TGTGCCAGCAGGGGGGACAGTAAGGGTCAAGAGACCCAGTACTTC
NA,TRBJ1-2,TRBV28,NA,CASLVDRTSHGYTF,TGTGCCAGCCTCGTCGACAGGACATCCCATGGCTACACCTTC
NA,TRBJ2-7,TRBV11-2,NA,CASSLRPRGEQYF,TGTGCCAGCAGCTTACGCCCCCGGGGCGAGCAGTACTTC
TRBD1,TRBJ2-7,TRBV29-1,NA,CSAAGGSRGEQYF,TGCAGCGCCGCAGGGGGCTCCAGGGGAGAGCAGTACTTC